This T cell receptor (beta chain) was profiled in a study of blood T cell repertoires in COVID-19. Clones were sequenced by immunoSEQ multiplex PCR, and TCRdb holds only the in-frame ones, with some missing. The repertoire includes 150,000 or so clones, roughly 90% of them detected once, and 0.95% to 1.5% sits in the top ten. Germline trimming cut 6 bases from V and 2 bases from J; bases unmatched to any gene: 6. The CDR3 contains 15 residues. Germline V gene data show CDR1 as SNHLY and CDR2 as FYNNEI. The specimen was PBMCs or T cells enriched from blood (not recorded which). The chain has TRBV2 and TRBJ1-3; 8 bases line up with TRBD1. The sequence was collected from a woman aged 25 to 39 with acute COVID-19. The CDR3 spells CASRRTGGTGNTIYF. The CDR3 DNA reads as TGTGCCAGCAGGAGAACAGGGGGAACTGGAAACACCATATATTTT.